Sequencing of this TCR beta chain was carried out in a study of immune evolution from preneoplasia to lung adenocarcinoma. In germline, CDR1 is SGHTA, CDR2 FQGNSA. Trimming removed 3 bases from V and 6 bases from J, with 12 bases in between. The CDR3 covers 13 residues. General study results and limits: Clonality was highest in normal lung, lower in later-stage lesions apparently. Top clone frequencies peaked in normal lung, apparently declining through invasive adenocarcinoma.

Resections took place in Japan or China from the mid-2010s to the late 2010s. Comment on this clone: Its antigen is unknown.

The repertoire was sequenced with immunoSEQ multiplex PCR; TCRdb's copy has only in-frame clones and lacks some. The table has 35,000 to 40,000 clones, 74% seen once. The J gene is TRBJ2-7, the V gene TRBV7-2, with TRBD2 as a possible D gene (5 bases). The sequence came from a person aged 55 to 75 with lung adenocarcinoma. Sequencing used FFPE invasive lung adenocarcinoma tissue. Written as DNA, the CDR3 is TGTGCCAGCAGCTTCACAGCGGCGGCCGAGCAGTACTTC. This translates into CASSFTAAAEQYF.